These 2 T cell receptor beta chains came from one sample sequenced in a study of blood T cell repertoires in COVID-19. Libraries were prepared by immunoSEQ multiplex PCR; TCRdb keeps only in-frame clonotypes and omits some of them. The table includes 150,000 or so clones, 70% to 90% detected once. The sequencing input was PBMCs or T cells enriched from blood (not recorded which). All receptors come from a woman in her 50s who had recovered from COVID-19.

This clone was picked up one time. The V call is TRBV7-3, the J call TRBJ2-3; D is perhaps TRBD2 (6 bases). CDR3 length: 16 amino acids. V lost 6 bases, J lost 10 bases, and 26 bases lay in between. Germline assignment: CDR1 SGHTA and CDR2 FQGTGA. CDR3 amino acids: CASSLTEALAGSPQYF. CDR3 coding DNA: TGTGCCAGCAGTCTAACGGAGGCCCTCGCGGGAAGTCCGCAGTATTTT.

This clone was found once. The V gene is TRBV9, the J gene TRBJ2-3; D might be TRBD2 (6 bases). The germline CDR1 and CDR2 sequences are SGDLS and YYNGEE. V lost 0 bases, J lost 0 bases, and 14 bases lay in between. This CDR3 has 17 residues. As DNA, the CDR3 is TGTGCCAGCAGCGTAGGGGCCGGGACTTCGAGCACAGATACGCAGTATTTT. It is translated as CASSVGAGTSSTDTQYF.